This T cell receptor beta chain was sequenced during a study of T cell changes during pregnancy in multiple sclerosis. TCRdb's table, derived via immunoSEQ multiplex PCR, lists solely in-frame clones and lacks some. This sample has around 130,000 clones; roughly 95% occur once, and the top ten carry about 0.45%. V shed 2 bases and J shed 1 base, with 5 bases lying between them. This CDR3 has 12 amino acids. Germline CDR1 is GTSNPN and CDR2 is SVGIG (reference sequence). This sequence was found in a female donor with multiple sclerosis, enrolled in a pregnancy study. Sequences were derived from peripheral blood, sampled after pregnancy. The genes are TRBV30 and TRBJ1-2; D gene ambiguous. For the CDR3, the DNA is TGTGCCTGGAGTATCGGTAACTATGGCTACACCTTC. It translates to CAWSIGNYGYTF. The whole variable domain, remainder taken from reference TRBV30 and TRBJ1-2, is SQTIHQWPATLVQPVGSPLSLECTVEGTSNPNLYWYRQAAGRGLQLLFYSVGIGQISSEVPQNLSASRPQDRQFILSSKKLLLSDSGFYLCAWSIGNYGYTFGSGTRLTVV.